This note documents a single TCR beta chain sequence. Its antigen is not known. V lost 2 bases to trimming and J lost 13 bases, with 10 bases between them. Germline loops: CDR1 KGHDR, CDR2 SFDVKD. This CDR3 contains 12 residues. Researchers amplified the TCR beta CDR3 regions from RNA transcripts. The HTBI primer set served for first-round RT-PCR of the TCR CDR3. TCRdb re-analysed the multiplex PCR reads in MiXCR, keeping a single row per CDR3 protein. The table records about 360,000 distinct CDR3 sequences, around 13% of them present only once. The data were obtained in a study of T cells in Graves' hyperthyroidism and ophthalmopathy. Broader study findings: In the blood, most expanded thyroid clonotypes above 0.001 appeared as well. Ophthalmopathy was identified by the model a median 6.5 months ahead of onset. Ophthalmopathy cases were set apart from stable hyperthyroidism by a 13 V-J model.

This sequence was found in a woman younger than 30 with Graves' hyperthyroidism. Sequenced input: blood. This chain links TRBV24-1 with TRBJ2-2; unclear D gene. The CDR3 here is CATSDSDTGLFF. CDR3 sequence (DNA): TGTGCCACCAGTGATTCCGACACGGGGCTGTTTTTT.